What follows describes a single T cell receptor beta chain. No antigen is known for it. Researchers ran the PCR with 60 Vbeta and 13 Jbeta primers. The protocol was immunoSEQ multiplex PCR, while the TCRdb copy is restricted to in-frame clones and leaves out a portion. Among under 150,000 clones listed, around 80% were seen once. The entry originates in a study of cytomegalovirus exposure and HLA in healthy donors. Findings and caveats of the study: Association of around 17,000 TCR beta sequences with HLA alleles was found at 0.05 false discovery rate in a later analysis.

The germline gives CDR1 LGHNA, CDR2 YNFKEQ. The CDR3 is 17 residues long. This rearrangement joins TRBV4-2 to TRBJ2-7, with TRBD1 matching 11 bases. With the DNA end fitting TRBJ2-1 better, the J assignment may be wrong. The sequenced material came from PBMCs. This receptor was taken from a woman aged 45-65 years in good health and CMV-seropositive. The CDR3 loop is CASSQGQGVTSYNEQFF. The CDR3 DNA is TGTGCCAGCAGCCAGGGACAGGGGGTAACGTCCTACAATGAGCAGTTCTTC.